This T cell receptor (beta chain) was identified during a study of metastatic and nonmetastatic thyroid tumors (dated by TCRdb to about 2020). Describing the broader study: Repertoires from peripheral blood and from tumor or nodule tissue samples of malignant and benign thyroid patients were compared. Findings and caveats that apply to the study as a whole: In both blood and tumor samples, TCR beta diversity was reported to be significantly higher in malignant tumors than in benign nodules.

The library was produced with PCR. Sequenced using an Illumina HiSeq 4000. High-throughput sequencing was used to profile the TCR beta-chain CDR3 region of every patient. The paper's processing steps were these. CDR3 differences across clinicopathological groups were used to build a classifier for discriminating distant-metastatic papillary thyroid cancer patients. The Shannon index was used to measure repertoire diversity, and the Morisita-Horn index was used to measure how similar tumor and blood repertoires were. TCRdb trimmed public reads at Q25 via fastp, called clones via MiXCR and kept in-frame beta chains. These V and J calls are TCRdb output, not the study's own analysis. Across this sample there are 21,000 or so clones, with over 25% seen only once. The ten largest clonotypes hold 5.4% of the sample. In regard to this clone: Its recognized antigen is unknown. The record has no base qualities; no much larger clone is one base away. The same CDR3 also results from other DNA sequences found in this sample.

V ends up 4 bases short and J 8 bases short, with an unmatched junction base count of 23. According to the germline V gene, CDR1 reads LGHNA and CDR2 reads YNFKEQ. From the cysteine up to the phenylalanine, the CDR3 has a length of 19 residues. Just the 57-base CDR3 DNA is kept, in frame starting at base 1. No treatment had been received by any patient before thyroid surgery. Using T-cell receptor beta sequencing, the study looked back at clinical samples from patients collected from the early 2010s to the late 2010s. Recombination joined TRBV4-2 with TRBJ2-1, with TRBD2 matching 7 junction bases. Specimen: tumor tissue. This receptor was obtained from a female donor with papillary thyroid cancer or a benign thyroid nodule (not recorded which). Some clones in this sample may be carry-over from other donors' samples. In nucleotide form, the sequence is TGTGCCAGCAGCCTACCATCCGGAACTAGCGTGGGTTCTATGGATGAGCAGTTCTTC. It specifies CASSLPSGTSVGSMDEQFF.